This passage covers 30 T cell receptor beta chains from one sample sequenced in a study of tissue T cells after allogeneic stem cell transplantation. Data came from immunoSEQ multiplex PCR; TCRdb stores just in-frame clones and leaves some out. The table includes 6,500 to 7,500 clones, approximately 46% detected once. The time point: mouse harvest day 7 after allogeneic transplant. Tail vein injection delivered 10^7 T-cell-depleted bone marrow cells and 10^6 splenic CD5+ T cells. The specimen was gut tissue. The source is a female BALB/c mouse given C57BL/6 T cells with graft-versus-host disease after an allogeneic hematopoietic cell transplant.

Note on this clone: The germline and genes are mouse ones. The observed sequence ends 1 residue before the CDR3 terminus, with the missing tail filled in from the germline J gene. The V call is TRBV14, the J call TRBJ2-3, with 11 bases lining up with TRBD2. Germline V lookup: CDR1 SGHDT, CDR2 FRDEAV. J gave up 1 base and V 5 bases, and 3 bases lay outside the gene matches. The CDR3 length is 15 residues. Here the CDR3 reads CASSPGLGGAETLYF. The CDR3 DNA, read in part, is TGTGCCAGCAGCCCGGGACTGGGGGGTGCAGAAACGCTGTAT.

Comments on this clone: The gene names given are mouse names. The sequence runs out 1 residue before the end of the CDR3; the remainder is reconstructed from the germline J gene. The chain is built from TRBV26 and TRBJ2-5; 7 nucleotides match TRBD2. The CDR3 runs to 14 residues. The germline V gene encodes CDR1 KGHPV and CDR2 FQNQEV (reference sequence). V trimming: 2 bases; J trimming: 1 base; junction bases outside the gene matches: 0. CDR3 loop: CASSLGLDQDTQYF. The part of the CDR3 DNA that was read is TGTGCCAGCAGTCTGGGACTGGACCAAGACACCCAGTAC.

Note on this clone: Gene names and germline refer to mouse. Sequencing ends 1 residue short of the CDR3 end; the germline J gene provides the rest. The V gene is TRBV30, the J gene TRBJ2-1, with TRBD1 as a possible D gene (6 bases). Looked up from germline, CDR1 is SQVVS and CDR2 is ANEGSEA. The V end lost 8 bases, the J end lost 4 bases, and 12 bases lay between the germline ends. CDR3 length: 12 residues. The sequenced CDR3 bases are TGTAGTGCCTACAGGGTTTATGCTGAGCAGTTC. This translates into CSAYRVYAEQF. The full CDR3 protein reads CSAYRVYAEQFF.

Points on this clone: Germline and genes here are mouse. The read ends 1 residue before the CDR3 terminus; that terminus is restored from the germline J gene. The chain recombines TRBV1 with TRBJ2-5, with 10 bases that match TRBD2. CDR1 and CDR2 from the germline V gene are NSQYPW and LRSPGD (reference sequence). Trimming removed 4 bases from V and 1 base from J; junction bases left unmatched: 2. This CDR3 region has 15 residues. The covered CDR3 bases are TGCACCTGCAGTGGGGACTGGGGCTACCAAGACACCCAGTAC. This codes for CTCSGDWGYQDTQY. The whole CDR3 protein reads CTCSGDWGYQDTQYF.

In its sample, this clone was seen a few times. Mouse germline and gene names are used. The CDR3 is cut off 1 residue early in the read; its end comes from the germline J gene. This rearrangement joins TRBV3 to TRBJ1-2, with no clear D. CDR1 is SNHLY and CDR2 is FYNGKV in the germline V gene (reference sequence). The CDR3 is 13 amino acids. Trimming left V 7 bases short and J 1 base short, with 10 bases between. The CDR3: CASNPTRNSDYTF. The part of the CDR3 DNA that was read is TGTGCCAGCAACCCTACACGAAACTCCGACTACACC.

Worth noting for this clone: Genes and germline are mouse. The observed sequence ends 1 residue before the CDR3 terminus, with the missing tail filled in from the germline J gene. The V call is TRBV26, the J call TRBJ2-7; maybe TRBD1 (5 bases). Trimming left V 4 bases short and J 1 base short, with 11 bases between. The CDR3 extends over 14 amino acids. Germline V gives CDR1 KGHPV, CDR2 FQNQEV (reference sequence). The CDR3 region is CASSQPGRSYEQYF. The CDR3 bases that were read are TGTGCCAGCAGTCAGCCAGGGAGGTCCTATGAACAGTAC.

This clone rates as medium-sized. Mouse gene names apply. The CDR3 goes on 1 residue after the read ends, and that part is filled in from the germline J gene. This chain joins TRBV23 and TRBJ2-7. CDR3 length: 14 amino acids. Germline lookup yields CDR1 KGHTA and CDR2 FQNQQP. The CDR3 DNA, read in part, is TGCTCCAGCAGTCAATTACGGGGGCTGAGGGAACAGTAC. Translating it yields CSSSQLRGLREQY. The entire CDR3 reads CSSSQLRGLREQYF.

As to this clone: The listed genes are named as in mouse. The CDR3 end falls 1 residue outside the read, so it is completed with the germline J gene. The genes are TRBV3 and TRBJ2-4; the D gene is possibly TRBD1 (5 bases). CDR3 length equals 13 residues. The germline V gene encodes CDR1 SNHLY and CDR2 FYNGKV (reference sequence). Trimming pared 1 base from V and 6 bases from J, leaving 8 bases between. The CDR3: CASSLGEGNTLYF. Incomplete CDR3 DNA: TGTGCCAGCAGCTTAGGGGAGGGGAACACCTTGTAC.

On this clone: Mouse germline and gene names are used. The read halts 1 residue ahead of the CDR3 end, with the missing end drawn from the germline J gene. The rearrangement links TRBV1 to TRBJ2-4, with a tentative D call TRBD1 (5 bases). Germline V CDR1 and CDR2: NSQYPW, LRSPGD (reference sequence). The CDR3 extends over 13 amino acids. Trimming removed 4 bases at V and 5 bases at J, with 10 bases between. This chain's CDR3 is CTCSESGLNTLYF. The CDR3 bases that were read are TGCACCTGCAGTGAATCAGGGTTAAACACCTTGTAC. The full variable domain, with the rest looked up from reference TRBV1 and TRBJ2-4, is VTLLEQNPRWRLVPRGQAVNLRCILKNSQYPWMSWYQQDLQKQLQWLFTLRSPGDKEVKSLPGADYLATRVTDTELRLQVANMSQGRTLYCTCSESGLNTLYFGAGTRLSVL.

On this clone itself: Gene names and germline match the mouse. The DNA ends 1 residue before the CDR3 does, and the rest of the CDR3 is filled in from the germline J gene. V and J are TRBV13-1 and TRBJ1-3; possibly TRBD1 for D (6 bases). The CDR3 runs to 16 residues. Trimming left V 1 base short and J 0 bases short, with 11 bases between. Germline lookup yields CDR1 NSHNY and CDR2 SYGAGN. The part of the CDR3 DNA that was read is TGTGCCAGCAGTGATCCCGGGACATATTCTGGAAATACGCTCTAT. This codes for CASSDPGTYSGNTLY. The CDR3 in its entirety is CASSDPGTYSGNTLYF.

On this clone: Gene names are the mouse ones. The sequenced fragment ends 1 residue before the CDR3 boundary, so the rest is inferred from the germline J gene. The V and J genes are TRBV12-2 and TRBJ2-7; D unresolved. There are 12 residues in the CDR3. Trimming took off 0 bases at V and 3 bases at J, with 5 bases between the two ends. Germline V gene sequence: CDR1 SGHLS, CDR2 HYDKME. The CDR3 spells CASSLGLYEQYF. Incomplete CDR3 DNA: TGTGCCAGCTCTCTCGGTCTCTATGAACAGTAC.

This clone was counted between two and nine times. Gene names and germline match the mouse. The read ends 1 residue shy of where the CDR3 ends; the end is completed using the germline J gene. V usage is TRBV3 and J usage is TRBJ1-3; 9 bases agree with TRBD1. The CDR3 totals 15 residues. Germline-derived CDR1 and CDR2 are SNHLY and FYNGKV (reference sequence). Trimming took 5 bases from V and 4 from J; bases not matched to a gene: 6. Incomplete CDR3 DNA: TGTGCCAGCAGCCTCCGGGACAGGGCAGGAAATACGCTCTAT. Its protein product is CASSLRDRAGNTLY. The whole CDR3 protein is CASSLRDRAGNTLYF.

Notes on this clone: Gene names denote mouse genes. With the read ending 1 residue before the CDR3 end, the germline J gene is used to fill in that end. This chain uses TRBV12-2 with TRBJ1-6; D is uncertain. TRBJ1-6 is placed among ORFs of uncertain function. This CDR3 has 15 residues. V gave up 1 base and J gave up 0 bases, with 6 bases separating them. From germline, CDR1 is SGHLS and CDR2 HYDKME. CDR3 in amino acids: CASSLRGSYNSPLYF. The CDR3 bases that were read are TGTGCCAGCTCTCTTCGCGGTTCCTATAATTCGCCCCTCTAC.

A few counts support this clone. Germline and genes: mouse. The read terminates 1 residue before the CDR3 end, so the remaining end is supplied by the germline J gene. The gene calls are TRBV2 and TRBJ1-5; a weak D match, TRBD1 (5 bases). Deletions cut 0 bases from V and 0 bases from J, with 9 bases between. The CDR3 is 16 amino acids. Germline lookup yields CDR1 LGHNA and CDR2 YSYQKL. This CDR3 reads CASSQDRQYNNQAPLF. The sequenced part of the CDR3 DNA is TGTGCCAGCAGCCAAGATCGACAGTATAACAACCAGGCTCCGCTT.

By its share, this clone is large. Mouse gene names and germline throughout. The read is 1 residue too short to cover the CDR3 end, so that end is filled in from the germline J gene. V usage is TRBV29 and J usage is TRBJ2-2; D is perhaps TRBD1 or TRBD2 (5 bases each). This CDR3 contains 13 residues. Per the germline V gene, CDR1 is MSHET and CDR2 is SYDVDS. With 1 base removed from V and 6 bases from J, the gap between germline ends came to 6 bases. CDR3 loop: CASSLWGSGQLYF. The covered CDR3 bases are TGTGCTAGCAGTTTATGGGGGTCCGGGCAGCTCTAC.

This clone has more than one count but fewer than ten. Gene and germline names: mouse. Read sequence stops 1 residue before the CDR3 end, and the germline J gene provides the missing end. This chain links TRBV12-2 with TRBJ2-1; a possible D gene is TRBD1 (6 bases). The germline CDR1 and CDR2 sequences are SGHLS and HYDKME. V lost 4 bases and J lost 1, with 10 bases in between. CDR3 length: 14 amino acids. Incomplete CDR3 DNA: TGTGCCAGCTCCCTGAGGGGGAACTATGCTGAGCAGTTC. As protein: CASSLRGNYAEQF. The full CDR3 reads CASSLRGNYAEQFF. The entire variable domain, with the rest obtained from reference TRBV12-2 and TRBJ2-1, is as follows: NSGVVQSPRYIIKGKGERSILKCIPISGHLSVAWYQQTQGQELKFFIQHYDKMERDKGNLPSRFSVQQFDDYHSEMNMSALELEDSAVYFCASSLRGNYAEQFFGPGTRLTVL.

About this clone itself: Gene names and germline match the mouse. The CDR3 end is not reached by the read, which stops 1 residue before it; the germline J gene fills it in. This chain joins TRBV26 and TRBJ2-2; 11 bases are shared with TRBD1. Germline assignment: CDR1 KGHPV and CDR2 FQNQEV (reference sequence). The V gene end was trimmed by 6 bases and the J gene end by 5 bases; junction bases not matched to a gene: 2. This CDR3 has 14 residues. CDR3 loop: CASRDRGQTGQLYF. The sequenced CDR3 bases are TGTGCCAGCAGGGACAGGGGGCAGACCGGGCAGCTCTAC.

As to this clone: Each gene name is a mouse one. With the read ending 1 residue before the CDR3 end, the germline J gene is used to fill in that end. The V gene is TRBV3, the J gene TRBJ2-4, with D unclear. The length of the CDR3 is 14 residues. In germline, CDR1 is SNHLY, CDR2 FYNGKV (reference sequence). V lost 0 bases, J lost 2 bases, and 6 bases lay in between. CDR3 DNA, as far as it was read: TGTGCCAGCAGCTTAGCGGGGTTTCAAAACACCTTGTAC. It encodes CASSLAGFQNTLY. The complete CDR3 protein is CASSLAGFQNTLYF.

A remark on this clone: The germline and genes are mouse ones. This chain's CDR3 is CASSLYQGGIQNTLYF. The CDR3 bases that were read are TGTGCCAGCAGTCTGTACCAGGGTGGGATTCAAAACACCTTGTAC. The chain has TRBV26 and TRBJ2-4; tentative D call: TRBD1 (5 bases). Read data end 1 residue before the CDR3 end; the end is taken from the germline J gene. V dropped 1 base and J dropped 2 bases, with 13 bases sitting between them. From germline, CDR1 is KGHPV and CDR2 FQNQEV (reference sequence). This CDR3 contains 16 residues.

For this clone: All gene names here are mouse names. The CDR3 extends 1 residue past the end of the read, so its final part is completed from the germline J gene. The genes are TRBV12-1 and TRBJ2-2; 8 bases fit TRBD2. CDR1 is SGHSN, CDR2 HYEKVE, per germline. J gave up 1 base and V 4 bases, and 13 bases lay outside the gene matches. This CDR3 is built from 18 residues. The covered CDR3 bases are TGTGCCAGCTCCCGAGTCCCGGGACTGGCGCGAAACACCGGGCAGCTCTAC. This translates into CASSRVPGLARNTGQLY. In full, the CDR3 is CASSRVPGLARNTGQLYF.

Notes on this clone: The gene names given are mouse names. CDR3 sequence: CASSLWDQDTQYF. The sequenced CDR3 bases are TGTGCCAGCAGTCTTTGGGACCAAGACACCCAGTAC. The chain combines TRBV26 with TRBJ2-5; no definite D call. The sequence runs out 1 residue before the end of the CDR3; the remainder is reconstructed from the germline J gene. With 3 bases removed from V and 1 base from J, the gap between germline ends came to 5 bases. The CDR3 consists of 13 residues. Germline V gene data show CDR1 as KGHPV and CDR2 as FQNQEV (reference sequence).

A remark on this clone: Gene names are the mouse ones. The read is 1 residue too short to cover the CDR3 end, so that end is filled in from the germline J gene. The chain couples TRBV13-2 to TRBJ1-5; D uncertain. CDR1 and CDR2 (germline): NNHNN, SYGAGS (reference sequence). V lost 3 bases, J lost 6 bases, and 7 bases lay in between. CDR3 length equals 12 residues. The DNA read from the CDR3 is TGTGCCAGCGGTGGGCGGTTCCAGGCTCCGCTT. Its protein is CASGGRFQAPL. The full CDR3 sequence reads CASGGRFQAPLF.

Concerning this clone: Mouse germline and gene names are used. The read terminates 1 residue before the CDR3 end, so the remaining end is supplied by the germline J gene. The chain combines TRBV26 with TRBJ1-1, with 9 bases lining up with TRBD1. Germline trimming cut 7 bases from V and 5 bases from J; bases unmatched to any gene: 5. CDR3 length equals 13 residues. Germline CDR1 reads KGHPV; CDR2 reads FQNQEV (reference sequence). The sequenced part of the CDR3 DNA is TGTGCCAGCAACAGGGGGCGCGAAACAGAAGTCTTC. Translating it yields CASNRGRETEVF. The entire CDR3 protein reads CASNRGRETEVFF.

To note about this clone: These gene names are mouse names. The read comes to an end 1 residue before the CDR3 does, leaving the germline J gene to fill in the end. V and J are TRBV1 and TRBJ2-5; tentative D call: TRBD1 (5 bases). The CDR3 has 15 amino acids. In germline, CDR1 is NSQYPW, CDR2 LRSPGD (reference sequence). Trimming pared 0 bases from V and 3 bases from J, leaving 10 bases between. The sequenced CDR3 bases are TGCACCTGCAGTGCAGATAGGACAACTCAAGACACCCAGTAC. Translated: CTCSADRTTQDTQY. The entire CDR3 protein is CTCSADRTTQDTQYF.

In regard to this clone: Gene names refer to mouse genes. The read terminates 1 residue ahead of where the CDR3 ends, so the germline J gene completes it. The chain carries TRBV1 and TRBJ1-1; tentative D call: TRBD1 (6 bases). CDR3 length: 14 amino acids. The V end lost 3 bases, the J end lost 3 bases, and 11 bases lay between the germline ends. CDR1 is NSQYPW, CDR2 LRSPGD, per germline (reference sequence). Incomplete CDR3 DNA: TGCACCTGCAGTGCCATCACAGGGCACACAGAAGTCTTC. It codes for CTCSAITGHTEVF. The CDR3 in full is CTCSAITGHTEVFF.

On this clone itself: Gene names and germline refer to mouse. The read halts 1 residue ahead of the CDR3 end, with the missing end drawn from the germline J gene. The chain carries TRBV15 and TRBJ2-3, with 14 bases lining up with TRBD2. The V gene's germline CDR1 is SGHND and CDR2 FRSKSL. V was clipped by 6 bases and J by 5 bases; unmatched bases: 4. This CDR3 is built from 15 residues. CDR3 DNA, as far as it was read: TGTGCCAGCAGGGGGACTGGGGGGGCGCAAGAAACGCTGTAT. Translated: CASRGTGGAQETLY. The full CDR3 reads CASRGTGGAQETLYF.

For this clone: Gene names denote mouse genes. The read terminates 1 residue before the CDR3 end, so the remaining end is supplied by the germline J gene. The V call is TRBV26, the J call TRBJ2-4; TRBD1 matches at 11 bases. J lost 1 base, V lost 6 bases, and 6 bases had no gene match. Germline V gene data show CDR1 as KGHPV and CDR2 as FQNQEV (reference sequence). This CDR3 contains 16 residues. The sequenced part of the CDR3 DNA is TGTGCCAGCAGCCGGACAGGGGGCGCGGGTCAAAACACCTTGTAC. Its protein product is CASSRTGGAGQNTLY. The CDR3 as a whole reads CASSRTGGAGQNTLYF. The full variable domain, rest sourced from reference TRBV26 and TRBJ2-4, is NSKVIQTPRYLVKGQGQKAKMRCIPEKGHPVVFWYQQNKNNEFKFLINFQNQEVLQQIDMTEKRFSAECPSNSPCSLEIQSSEAGDSALYLCASSRTGGAGQNTLYFGAGTRLSVL.

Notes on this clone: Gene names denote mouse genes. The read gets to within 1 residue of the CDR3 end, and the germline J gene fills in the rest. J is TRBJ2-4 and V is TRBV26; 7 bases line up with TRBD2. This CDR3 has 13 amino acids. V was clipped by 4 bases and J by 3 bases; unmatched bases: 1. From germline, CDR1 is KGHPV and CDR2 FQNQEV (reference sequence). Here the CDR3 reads CASSRTGQNTLYF. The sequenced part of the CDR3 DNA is TGTGCCAGCAGTCGGACTGGCCAAAACACCTTGTAC.

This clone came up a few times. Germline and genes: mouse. CDR3 loop: CASSPGQGAAETLYF. The DNA read from the CDR3 is TGTGCCAGCAGTCCGGGACAGGGGGCAGCAGAAACGCTGTAT. The chain carries TRBV26 and TRBJ2-3, with TRBD1 matching 12 bases. Sequencing ends 1 residue short of the CDR3 end; the germline J gene provides the rest. Trimming at V came to 4 bases and at J to 3 bases, leaving 2 bases not matched to a gene. The CDR3 is 15 amino acids. The germline V gene encodes CDR1 KGHPV and CDR2 FQNQEV (reference sequence). Combining the CDR3 with reference TRBV26 and TRBJ2-3 gives the whole variable domain NSKVIQTPRYLVKGQGQKAKMRCIPEKGHPVVFWYQQNKNNEFKFLINFQNQEVLQQIDMTEKRFSAECPSNSPCSLEIQSSEAGDSALYLCASSPGQGAAETLYFGSGTRLTVL.

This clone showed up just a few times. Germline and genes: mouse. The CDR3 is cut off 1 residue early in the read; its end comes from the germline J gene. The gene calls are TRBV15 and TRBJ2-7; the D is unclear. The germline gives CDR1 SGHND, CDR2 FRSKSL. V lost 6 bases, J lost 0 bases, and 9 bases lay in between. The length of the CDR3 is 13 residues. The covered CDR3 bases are TGTGCCAGCAGCCCCGGATTCTCCTATGAACAGTAC. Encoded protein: CASSPGFSYEQY. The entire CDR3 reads CASSPGFSYEQYF.